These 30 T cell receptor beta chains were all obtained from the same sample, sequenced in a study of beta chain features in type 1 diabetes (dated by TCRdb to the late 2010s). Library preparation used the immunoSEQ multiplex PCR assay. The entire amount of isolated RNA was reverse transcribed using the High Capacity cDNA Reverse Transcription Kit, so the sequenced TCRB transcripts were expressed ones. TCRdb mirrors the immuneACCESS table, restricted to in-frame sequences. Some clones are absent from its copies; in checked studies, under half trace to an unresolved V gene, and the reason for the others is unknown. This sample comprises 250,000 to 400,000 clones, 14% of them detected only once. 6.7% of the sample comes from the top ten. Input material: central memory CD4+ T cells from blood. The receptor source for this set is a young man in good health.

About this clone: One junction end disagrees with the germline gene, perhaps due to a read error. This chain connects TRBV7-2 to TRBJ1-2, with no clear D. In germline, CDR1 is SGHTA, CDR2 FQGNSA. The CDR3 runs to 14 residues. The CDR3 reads CSSSLLAGHYGYTF. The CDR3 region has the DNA TGTTCCAGCAGCTTATTGGCAGGCCACTATGGCTACACCTTC. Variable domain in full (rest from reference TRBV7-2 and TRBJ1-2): GAGVSQSPSNKVTEKGKDVELRCDPISGHTALYWYRQSLGQGLEFLIYFQGNSAPDKSGLPSDRFSAERTGGSVSTLTIQRTQQEDSAVYLCSSSLLAGHYGYTFGSGTRLTVV.

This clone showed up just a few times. Written as DNA, the CDR3 is TGTGCCAGCAGCCACCCCTCAGAGGTTTCCTACAATGAGCAGTTCTTC. Amino acids: CASSHPSEVSYNEQFF. The V gene is TRBV7-8, the J gene TRBJ2-1; D gene ambiguous. The CDR3 consists of 16 residues. CDR1 is SGHVS and CDR2 is FQNEAQ in the germline V gene. The V end lost 5 bases, the J end lost 1 base, and 15 bases lay between the germline ends.

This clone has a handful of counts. Here the CDR3 DNA reads TGTGCCAGCATGTCAGGAGGGGTGGGTGAAAAACTGTTTTTT. Its translation: CASMSGGVGEKLFF. This chain uses TRBV2 with TRBJ1-4, with a tentative D call TRBD1 (5 bases). The CDR3 covers 14 residues. The V and J ends lost 7 bases and 7 bases respectively, with 16 bases between them. Germline CDR1 reads SNHLY; CDR2 reads FYNNEI.

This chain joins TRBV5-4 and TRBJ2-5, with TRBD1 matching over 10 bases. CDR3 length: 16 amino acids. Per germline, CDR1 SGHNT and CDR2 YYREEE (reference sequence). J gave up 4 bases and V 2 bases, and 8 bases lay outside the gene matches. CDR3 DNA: TGTGCCAGCAGCTTCCCGGGACAGGGGATAGTAGAGACCCAGTACTTC. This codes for CASSFPGQGIVETQYF.

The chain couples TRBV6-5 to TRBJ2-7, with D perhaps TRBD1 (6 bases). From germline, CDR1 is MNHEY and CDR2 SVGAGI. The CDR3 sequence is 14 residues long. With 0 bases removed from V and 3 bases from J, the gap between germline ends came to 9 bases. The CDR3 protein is CASSYSAGDYEQYF. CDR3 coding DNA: TGTGCCAGCAGTTACTCCGCAGGGGACTACGAGCAGTACTTC.

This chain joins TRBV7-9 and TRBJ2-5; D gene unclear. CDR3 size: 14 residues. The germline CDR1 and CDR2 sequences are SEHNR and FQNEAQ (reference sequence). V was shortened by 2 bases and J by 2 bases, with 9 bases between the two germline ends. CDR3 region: CASSLMHSQETQYF. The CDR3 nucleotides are TGTGCCAGCAGCTTAATGCATTCTCAAGAGACCCAGTACTTC.

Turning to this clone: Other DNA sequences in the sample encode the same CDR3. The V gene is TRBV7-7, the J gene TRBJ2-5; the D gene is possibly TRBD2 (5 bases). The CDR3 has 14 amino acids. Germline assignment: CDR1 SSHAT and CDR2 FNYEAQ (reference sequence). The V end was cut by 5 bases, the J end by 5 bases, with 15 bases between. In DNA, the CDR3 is TGTGCCAGCAGCCAAGGGCTGGGAGTCGAGACCCAGTACTTC. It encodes CASSQGLGVETQYF.

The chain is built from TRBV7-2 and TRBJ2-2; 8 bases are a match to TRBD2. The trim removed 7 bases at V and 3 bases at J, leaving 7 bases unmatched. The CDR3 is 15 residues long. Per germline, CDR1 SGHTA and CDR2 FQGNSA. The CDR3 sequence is CASKIREGDTGELFF. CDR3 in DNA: TGTGCCAGCAAAATCCGGGAGGGGGACACCGGGGAGCTGTTTTTT.

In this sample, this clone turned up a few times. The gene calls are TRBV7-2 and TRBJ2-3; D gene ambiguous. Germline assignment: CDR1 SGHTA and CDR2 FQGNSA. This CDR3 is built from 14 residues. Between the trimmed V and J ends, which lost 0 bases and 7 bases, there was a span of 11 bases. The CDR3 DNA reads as TGTGCCAGCAGCTTAGCGTTCAGGCATAATACGCAGTATTTT. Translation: CASSLAFRHNTQYF.

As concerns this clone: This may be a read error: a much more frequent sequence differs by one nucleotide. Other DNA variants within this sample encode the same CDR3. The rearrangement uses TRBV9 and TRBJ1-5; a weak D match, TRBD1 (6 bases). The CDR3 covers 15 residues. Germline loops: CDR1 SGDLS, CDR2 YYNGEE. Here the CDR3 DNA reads TGCGCCAGCAGCCTTGGGCAGGGGAACGATCAGCCCCAGCATTTT. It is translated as CASSLGQGNDQPQHF.

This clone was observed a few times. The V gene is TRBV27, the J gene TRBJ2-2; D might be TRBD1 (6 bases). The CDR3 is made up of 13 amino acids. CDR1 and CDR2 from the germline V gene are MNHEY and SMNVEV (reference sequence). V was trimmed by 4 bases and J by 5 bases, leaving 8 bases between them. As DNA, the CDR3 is TGTGCCAGCAGTTCCCAGGGGACCGGGGAGCTGTTTTTT. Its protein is CASSSQGTGELFF.

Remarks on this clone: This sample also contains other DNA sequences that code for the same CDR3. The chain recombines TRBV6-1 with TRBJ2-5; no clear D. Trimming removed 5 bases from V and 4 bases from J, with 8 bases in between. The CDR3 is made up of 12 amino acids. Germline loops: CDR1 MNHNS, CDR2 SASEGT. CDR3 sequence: CASSIQGETQYF. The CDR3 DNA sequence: TGTGCCAGCAGTATCCAAGGAGAGACCCAGTACTTC.

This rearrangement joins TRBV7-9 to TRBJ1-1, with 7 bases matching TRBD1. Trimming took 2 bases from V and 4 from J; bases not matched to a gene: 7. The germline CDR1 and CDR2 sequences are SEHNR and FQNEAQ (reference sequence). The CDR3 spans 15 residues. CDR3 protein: CASSLPSDRVTEAFF. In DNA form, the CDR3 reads TGTGCCAGCAGCTTACCTAGCGACAGGGTCACTGAAGCTTTCTTT.

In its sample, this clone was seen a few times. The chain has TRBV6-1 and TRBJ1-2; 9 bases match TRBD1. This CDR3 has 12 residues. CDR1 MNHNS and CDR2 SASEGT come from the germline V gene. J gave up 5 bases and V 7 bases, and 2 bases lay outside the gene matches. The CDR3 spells CASNGQGYGYTF. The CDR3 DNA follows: TGTGCCAGCAATGGACAGGGGTATGGCTACACCTTC.

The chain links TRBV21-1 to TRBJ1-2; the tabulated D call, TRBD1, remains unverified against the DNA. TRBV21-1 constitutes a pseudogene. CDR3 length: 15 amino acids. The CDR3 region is CASSGSRDSLYGYTF. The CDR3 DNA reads TGTGCCAGCAGCGGATCCCGGGACAGTCTCTATGGCTACACCTTC.

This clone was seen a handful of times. This CDR3 is CASSQAKGRGKETQYF. CDR3 bases: TGCGCCAGCAGCCAAGCGAAAGGCAGGGGCAAGGAGACCCAGTACTTC. The gene calls are TRBV4-1 and TRBJ2-5, with D tentatively TRBD1 (6 bases). The CDR3 covers 16 residues. The V end lost 1 base, the J end lost 5 bases, and 17 bases lay between the germline ends. CDR1 is MGHRA and CDR2 is YSYEKL in the germline V gene.

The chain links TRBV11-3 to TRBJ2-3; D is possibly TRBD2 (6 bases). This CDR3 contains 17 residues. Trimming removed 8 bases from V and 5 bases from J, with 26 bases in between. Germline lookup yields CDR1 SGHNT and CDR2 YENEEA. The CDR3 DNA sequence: TGTGCCAGCGGCAACCAATGGGGCGGGATTACATTAGATACGCAGTATTTT. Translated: CASGNQWGGITLDTQYF.

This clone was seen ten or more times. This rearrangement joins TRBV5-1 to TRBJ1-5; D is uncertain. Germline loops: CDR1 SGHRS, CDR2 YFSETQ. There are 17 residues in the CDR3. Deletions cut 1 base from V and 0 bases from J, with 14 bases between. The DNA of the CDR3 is TGCGCCAGCAGCTTGACCCCGACCGGTTATAGCAATCAGCCCCAGCATTTT. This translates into CASSLTPTGYSNQPQHF.

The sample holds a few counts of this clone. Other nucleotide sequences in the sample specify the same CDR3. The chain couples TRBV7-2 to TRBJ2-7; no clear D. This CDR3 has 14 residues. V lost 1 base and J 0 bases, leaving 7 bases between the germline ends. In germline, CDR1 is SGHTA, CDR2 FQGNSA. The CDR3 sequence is CASSLGGVSYEQYF. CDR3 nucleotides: TGTGCCAGCAGCTTAGGTGGGGTCTCCTACGAGCAGTACTTC.

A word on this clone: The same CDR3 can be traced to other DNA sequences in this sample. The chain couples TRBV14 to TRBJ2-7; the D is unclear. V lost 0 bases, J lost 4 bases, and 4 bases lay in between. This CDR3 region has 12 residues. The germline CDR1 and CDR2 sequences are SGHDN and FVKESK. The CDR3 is CASSQDGYEQYV. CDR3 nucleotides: TGTGCCAGCAGCCAAGATGGGTACGAGCAGTACGTC.

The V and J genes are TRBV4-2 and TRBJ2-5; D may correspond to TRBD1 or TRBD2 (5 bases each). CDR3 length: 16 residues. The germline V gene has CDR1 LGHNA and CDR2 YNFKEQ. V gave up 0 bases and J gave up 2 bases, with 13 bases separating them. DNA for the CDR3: TGTGCCAGCAGCCAAGAGGGACGTTCGAGACAAGAGACCCAGTACTTC. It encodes CASSQEGRSRQETQYF.

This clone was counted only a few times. CDR3 in DNA: TGTGCCAGCAGCTTCCAAACAGGGGGCCAAGCTTTCTTT. Encoded protein: CASSFQTGGQAFF. This chain joins TRBV5-4 and TRBJ1-1; 9 nucleotides match TRBD1. In germline, CDR1 is SGHNT, CDR2 YYREEE (reference sequence). The CDR3 sequence is 13 residues long. V shed 2 bases and J 9 bases; nucleotides not matched to a gene: 5.

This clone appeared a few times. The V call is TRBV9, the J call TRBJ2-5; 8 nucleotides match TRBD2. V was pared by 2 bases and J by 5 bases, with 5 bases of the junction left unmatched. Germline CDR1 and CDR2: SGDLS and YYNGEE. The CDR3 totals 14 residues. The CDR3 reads CASSVSSGVETQYF. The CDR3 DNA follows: TGTGCCAGCAGCGTGAGTAGCGGGGTTGAGACCCAGTACTTC.

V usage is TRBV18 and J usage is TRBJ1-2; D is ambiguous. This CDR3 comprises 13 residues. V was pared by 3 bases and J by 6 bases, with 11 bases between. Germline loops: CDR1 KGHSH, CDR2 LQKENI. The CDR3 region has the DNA TGTGCCAGCTCACCCACGAGGTCCCATGGCTACACCTTC. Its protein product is CASSPTRSHGYTF.

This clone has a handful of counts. CDR3: CASSLGGYTQYF. For the CDR3, the DNA is TGTGCCAGCAGCTTGGGGGGGTATACGCAGTATTTT. The chain employs TRBV5-8 and TRBJ2-3, with D perhaps matching TRBD1 or TRBD2 (5 bases each). Germline CDR1 SGHTS, CDR2 YDEGEE. CDR3 length: 12 residues. Trimming cost V 0 bases and J 7 bases, with 6 bases left between them.

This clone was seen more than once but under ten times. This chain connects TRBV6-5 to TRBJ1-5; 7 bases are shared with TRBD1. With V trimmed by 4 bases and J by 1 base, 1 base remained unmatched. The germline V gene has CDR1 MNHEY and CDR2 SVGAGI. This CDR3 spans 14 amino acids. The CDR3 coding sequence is TGTGCCAGCAGTTCGGGACAGAGCAATCAGCCCCAGCATTTT. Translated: CASSSGQSNQPQHF.

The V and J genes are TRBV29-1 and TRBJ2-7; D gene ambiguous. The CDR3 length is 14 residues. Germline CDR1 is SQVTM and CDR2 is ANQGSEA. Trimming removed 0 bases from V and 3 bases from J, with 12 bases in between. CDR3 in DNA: TGCAGCGTTGAAGAAGGTCAGAATTGCTACGAGCAGTACGTC. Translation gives CSVEEGQNCYEQYV.

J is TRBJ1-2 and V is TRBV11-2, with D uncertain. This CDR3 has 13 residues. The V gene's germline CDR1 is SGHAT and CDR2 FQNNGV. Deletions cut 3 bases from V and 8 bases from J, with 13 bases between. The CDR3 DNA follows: TGTGCCAGCAGCTTGTCATTTCGGAGGGGCTACACCTTC. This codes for CASSLSFRRGYTF. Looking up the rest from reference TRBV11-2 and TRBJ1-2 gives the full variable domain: EAGVAQSPRYKIIEKRQSVAFWCNPISGHATLYWYQQILGQGPKLLIQFQNNGVVDDSQLPKDRFSAERLKGVDSTLKIQPAKLEDSAVYLCASSLSFRRGYTFGSGTRLTVV.

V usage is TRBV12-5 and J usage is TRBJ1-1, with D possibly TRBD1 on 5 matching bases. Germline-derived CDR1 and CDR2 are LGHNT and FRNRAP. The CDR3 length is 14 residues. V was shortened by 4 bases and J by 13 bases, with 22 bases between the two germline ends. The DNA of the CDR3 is TGTGCTAGTGGTTCGGCCTGGGACGTAGAACCCGGTTTCTTT. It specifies CASGSAWDVEPGFF. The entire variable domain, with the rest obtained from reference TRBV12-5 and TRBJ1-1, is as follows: DARVTQTPRHKVTEMGQEVTMRCQPILGHNTVFWYRQTMMQGLELLAYFRNRAPLDDSGMPKDRFSAEMPDATLATLKIQPSEPRDSAVYFCASGSAWDVEPGFFGQGTRLTVV.

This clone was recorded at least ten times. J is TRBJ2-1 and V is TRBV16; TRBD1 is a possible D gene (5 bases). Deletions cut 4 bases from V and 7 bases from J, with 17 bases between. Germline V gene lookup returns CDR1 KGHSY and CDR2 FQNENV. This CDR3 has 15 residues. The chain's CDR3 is CASSLSGSAGNEQFF. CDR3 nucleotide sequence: TGTGCCAGCAGCCTCTCTGGTTCCGCAGGGAATGAGCAGTTCTTC.